This is a list of T cell receptor beta chains from one sample in a study of Ad26.COV2.S vaccination and SARS-CoV-2 variants. Using immunoSEQ multiplex PCR, the repertoire was profiled, and TCRdb retains in-frame clones only, with some absent. The table has hundreds of thousands of clones, about 89% seen once. Sequenced material: peripheral blood, taken in a trial of Ad26.COV2.S vaccine versus placebo. Receptor source: a person between 18 and 65 years old who received the Ad26.COV2.S COVID-19 vaccine or a placebo. Both conserved end residues are part of each CDR3.

>17|TRBJ1-1|TRBV23-1
CASSRLAYMLRNTEAFF
>14|TRBJ2-2|TRBV19
CASSIDRWIGELFF
>13|TRBJ2-3|TRBV2
CASRGTLTDTQYF
>16|TRBJ2-4|TRBV6-5
CASSYRQGLAKNIQYF
>13|TRBJ1-6|TRBV7-9
CASSLELDSPLHF
>15|TRBJ2-1|TRBV4-3
CASSQDWSLYNEQFF
>14|TRBJ2-2|TRBV24-1
CATSDHRDTGELFF
>13|TRBJ1-5|TRBV5-1
CASSLDNYQPQHF
>17|TRBJ2-5|TRBV4-3
CASSQRTSGGAGETQYF
>13|TRBJ1-4|TRBV30
CAWTETGQSKLFF
>11|TRBJ2-7|TRBV10-1
CASPLAWEQYF
>14|TRBJ1-5|TRBV5-6
CASSLGQGGQPQHF
>14|TRBJ2-7|TRBV27
CASSLSGPRYEQYF
>15|TRBJ1-1|TRBV5-4
CASRTDRGRFSGAFF
>13|TRBJ1-1|TRBV18
CASSPGRNTEAFF
>14|TRBJ2-3|TRBV19
CASRGLAITDTQYF
>12|TRBJ2-3|TRBV5-1
CASSLASDTQYF